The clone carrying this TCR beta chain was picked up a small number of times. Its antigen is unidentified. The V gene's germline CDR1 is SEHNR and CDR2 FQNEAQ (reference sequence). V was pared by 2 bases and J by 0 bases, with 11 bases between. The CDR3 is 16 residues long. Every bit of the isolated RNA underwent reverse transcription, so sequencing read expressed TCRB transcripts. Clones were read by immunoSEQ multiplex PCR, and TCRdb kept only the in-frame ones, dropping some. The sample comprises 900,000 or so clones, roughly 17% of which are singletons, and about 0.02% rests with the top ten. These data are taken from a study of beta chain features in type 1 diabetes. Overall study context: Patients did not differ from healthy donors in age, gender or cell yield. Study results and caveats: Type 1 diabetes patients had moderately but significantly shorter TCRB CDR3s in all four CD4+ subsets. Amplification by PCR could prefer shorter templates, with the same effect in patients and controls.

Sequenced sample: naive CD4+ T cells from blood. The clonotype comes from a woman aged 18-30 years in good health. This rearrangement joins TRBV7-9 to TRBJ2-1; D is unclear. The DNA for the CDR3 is TGTGCCAGCAGCTTACGAGGTAGCCGCTCCTACAATGAGCAGTTCTTC. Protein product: CASSLRGSRSYNEQFF.